A selection of T cell receptor beta chains follows, all from one sample in a study of blood T cell repertoires in COVID-19. TCRdb keeps only in-frame clones here, not all; method: immunoSEQ multiplex PCR. The repertoire consists of about 280,000 clones, with 86% occurring once and the leading ten covering 13%. Sequenced sample: peripheral blood. These receptors came from a woman aged 70-85 years with COVID-19, enrolled during active disease. CDR3s include the opening cysteine and the closing phenylalanine or tryptophan. The order of the fields is J gene, clone size, D gene, V gene, CDR3 protein, CDR3 DNA. The D gene is left open where the match is weak. Size is omitted from some rows. Given values are once, few, many or a class for expanded clones.

j_gene: TRBJ1-6
abundance: -
d_gene: -
v_gene: TRBV4-1
CDR3aa: CASSQGTAHSYNSPLHF
CDR3nt: TGCGCCAGCAGCCAAGGGACTGCCCACTCCTATAATTCACCCCTCCACTTT

j_gene: TRBJ1-1
abundance: few
d_gene: -
v_gene: TRBV11-2
CDR3aa: CASSYANSGLNTEAFF
CDR3nt: TGTGCCAGCAGTTACGCCAACAGCGGCCTGAACACTGAAGCTTTCTTT

j_gene: TRBJ1-1
abundance: -
d_gene: TRBD1
v_gene: TRBV12-5
CDR3aa: CASGLVGGPNTEAFF
CDR3nt: TGTGCTAGTGGTTTGGTAGGGGGCCCGAACACTGAAGCTTTCTTT

j_gene: TRBJ1-1
abundance: -
d_gene: -
v_gene: TRBV7-3
CDR3aa: CASSLRGQGTEAFF
CDR3nt: TGTGCCAGCAGCTTAAGGGGGCAGGGCACTGAAGCTTTCTTT

j_gene: TRBJ2-1
abundance: -
d_gene: TRBD2
v_gene: TRBV7-8
CDR3aa: CASSPGTSGGWEQFF
CDR3nt: TGTGCCAGCAGCCCGGGGACTAGCGGGGGTTGGGAGCAGTTCTTC

j_gene: TRBJ2-3
abundance: -
d_gene: TRBD2
v_gene: TRBV30
CDR3aa: CAWSVEYVLAGGISTDTQYF
CDR3nt: TGTGCCTGGAGTGTAGAGTATGTCTTAGCGGGAGGGATAAGCACAGATACGCAGTATTTT

j_gene: TRBJ2-7
abundance: -
d_gene: -
v_gene: TRBV24-1
CDR3aa: CATSDKGNPHEQYF
CDR3nt: TGTGCCACCAGTGATAAGGGGAATCCCCACGAGCAGTACTTC

j_gene: TRBJ1-5
abundance: -
d_gene: TRBD1
v_gene: TRBV19
CDR3aa: CASSYTGGGYQPQHF
CDR3nt: TGTGCCAGTAGTTACACAGGGGGCGGCTATCAGCCCCAGCATTTT

j_gene: TRBJ2-3
abundance: -
d_gene: -
v_gene: TRBV27
CDR3aa: CASSQGGSGVHTQYF
CDR3nt: TGTGCCAGCAGTCAAGGGGGAAGCGGGGTCCATACGCAGTATTTT

j_gene: TRBJ1-1
abundance: -
d_gene: -
v_gene: TRBV29-1
CDR3aa: CSVGAGRTEAFF
CDR3nt: TGCAGCGTTGGCGCAGGGCGAACTGAAGCTTTCTTT

j_gene: TRBJ2-5
abundance: -
d_gene: -
v_gene: TRBV7-6
CDR3aa: CASSLGQKETQYF
CDR3nt: TGTGCCAGCAGCCTCGGACAGAAGGAGACCCAGTACTTC

j_gene: TRBJ1-1
abundance: few
d_gene: TRBD1
v_gene: TRBV18
CDR3aa: CASSPPETGYTFF
CDR3nt: TGTGCCAGCTCACCACCCGAGACAGGGTATACTTTCTTT

j_gene: TRBJ2-1
abundance: -
d_gene: -
v_gene: TRBV19
CDR3aa: CASSTPPGEWNEQFF
CDR3nt: TGTGCCAGTAGTACTCCCCCGGGGGAATGGAATGAGCAGTTCTTC

j_gene: TRBJ2-5
abundance: -
d_gene: TRBD1
v_gene: TRBV6-5
CDR3aa: CASSYSGDRGETQYF
CDR3nt: TGTGCCAGCAGTTACTCGGGTGACAGGGGAGAGACCCAGTACTTC

j_gene: TRBJ1-1
abundance: -
d_gene: -
v_gene: TRBV10-3
CDR3aa: CAISAAGEMNTEAFF
CDR3nt: TGTGCCATCAGCGCCGCCGGGGAGATGAACACTGAAGCTTTCTTT

j_gene: TRBJ2-5
abundance: -
d_gene: -
v_gene: TRBV5-8
CDR3aa: CASSSPQRDQETQYF
CDR3nt: TGTGCCAGCAGCTCACCTCAGCGGGACCAAGAGACCCAGTACTTC

j_gene: TRBJ1-2
abundance: -
d_gene: TRBD1
v_gene: TRBV7-2
CDR3aa: CASSKTGGSYGYTF
CDR3nt: TGTGCCAGCAGCAAGACAGGGGGCAGCTATGGCTACACCTTC